A single sample gave rise to the 19 T cell receptor beta chains below, sequenced in a study of T-cell reconstitution after alpha-beta-depleted transplantation in children (dated by TCRdb to the mid-2010s). This sample's treatment or condition label indicates: allogeneic hematopoietic cell transplantation with graft depleted of TCRalphabeta T cells and CD19 B cells. The library came from PCR. The reads were generated on an Illumina HiSeq 2500. Molecular barcoding was employed in the preparation of TCR libraries, with unique molecular identifiers being used to normalize TCRbeta repertoire quantification. TCRdb reprocessing: public reads trimmed at Q25 with fastp, clones called with MiXCR, in-frame beta chains kept. Entries are consolidated by CDR3 protein sequence, retaining the most common genes and DNA. The table for this sample lists hundreds of thousands of distinct CDR3 sequences; about an eighth of them were counted only once. The ten top clones hold roughly 2.3% of the sample.

The sequencing used PBMCs, mostly from graft donor cells, collected 360 days after TCRalphabeta/CD19-depleted stem cell transplant. Receptor source: a male patient between 10 and 17 years old who had a stem cell transplant for acute myeloid leukemia, so the T cells may come from the graft donor.

This clonotype was seen more than once but under ten times. The genes are TRBV6-2 or TRBV6-3 and TRBJ2-1; tentative D call: TRBD2 (6 bases). V lost 4 bases and J 2 bases, leaving 12 bases between the germline ends. CDR1 and CDR2 (germline): MNHEY, SVGEGT. This CDR3 is 15 amino acids long. CDR3 residues: CASSFGRDPYNEQFF. The CDR3 DNA is TGTGCCAGCAGTTTTGGGCGGGACCCCTACAATGAGCAGTTCTTC.

In its sample, this clonotype was seen many times. This chain joins TRBV7-8 and TRBJ2-7, with D possibly TRBD1 on 5 matching bases. V lost 7 bases and J lost 3, with 16 bases in between. Germline V lookup: CDR1 SGHVS, CDR2 FQNEAQ. The CDR3 loop spans 14 amino acids. The CDR3 is CASTLDSNFYEQYF. The CDR3 DNA is TGTGCCAGCACCCTAGACAGCAACTTCTACGAGCAGTACTTC.

This clonotype was seen a few times. The chain combines TRBV29-1 with TRBJ2-1; TRBD2 is a possible D gene (6 bases). Germline V lookup: CDR1 SQVTM, CDR2 ANQGSEA. CDR3 length equals 14 residues. Trimming removed 5 bases from V and 5 bases from J, with 16 bases in between. The CDR3 loop reads CSVRKGGVNNEQFF. The DNA of the CDR3 is TGCAGCGTTCGGAAGGGAGGAGTGAACAATGAGCAGTTCTTC.

The chain combines TRBV15 with TRBJ2-3; D gene unclear. Germline CDR1 is LNHNV and CDR2 is YYDKDF (reference sequence). V dropped 4 bases and J dropped 5 bases, with 13 bases sitting between them. The CDR3 covers 14 residues. As DNA, the CDR3 is TGTGCCACCAGCACCCCTCCAAGAAGAGATACGCAGTATTTT. Translating it yields CATSTPPRRDTQYF.

This clonotype has only a few counts. The CDR3 region is CASSQVGSAAPFF. CDR3 in DNA: TGCGCCAGCAGCCAAGTCGGGTCGGCAGCCCCTTTCTTT. The V and J genes are TRBV4-3 and TRBJ1-1, with D unclear. V was cut by 1 base and J by 12 bases, with 15 bases left in between. CDR3 length: 13 residues. CDR1 is LGHNA and CDR2 is YSLEER in the germline V gene.

This clonotype was seen many times. The rearrangement joins TRBV6-1 to TRBJ2-3, with D hard to call. The CDR3 has 14 amino acids. CDR1 is MNHNS, CDR2 SASEGT, per germline. The ends were cut back, 2 bases at V and 4 bases at J, with 10 bases in the middle. DNA for the CDR3: TGTGCCAGCAGTGAAAGGAATAGGGCAGATACGCAGTATTTT. It codes for CASSERNRADTQYF.

The rearrangement uses TRBV10-3 and TRBJ2-1; D perhaps matches TRBD2 (5 bases). Trimming removed 4 bases from V and 5 bases from J, with 9 bases in between. The CDR3 has 13 amino acids. Germline CDR1 reads ENHRY; CDR2 reads SYGVKD. CDR3 in amino acids: CAISARGNNEQFF. The DNA of the CDR3 is TGTGCCATCAGTGCTCGGGGAAACAATGAGCAGTTCTTC.

The J gene is TRBJ2-1, the V gene TRBV5-1; D not certain. Trimming took 4 bases from V and 12 from J, leaving 11 bases between them. The CDR3 contains 11 residues. The germline V gene encodes CDR1 SGHRS and CDR2 YFSETQ. In DNA form, the CDR3 reads TGCGCCAGCAGCGACGAGCTCCGGCAGTTCTTC. It encodes CASSDELRQFF.

This chain joins TRBV27 and TRBJ2-2; TRBD2 matches 10 bases. Per germline, CDR1 MNHEY and CDR2 SMNVEV (reference sequence). The length of the CDR3 is 14 residues. J was trimmed by 6 bases and V by 7 bases; bases with no gene match: 5. CDR3 residues: CASKSGRVPGELFF. For the CDR3, the DNA is TGTGCCAGCAAAAGCGGGAGGGTTCCCGGGGAGCTGTTTTTT.

This clonotype was found many times. The chain carries TRBV24-1 and TRBJ2-2; 9 nucleotides line up with TRBD1. Germline-derived CDR1 and CDR2 are KGHDR and SFDVKD. The CDR3 contains 18 residues. The junction had 13 bases not matched to a gene; V was cut back by 3 bases and J by 6 bases. CDR3 in amino acids: CATSDQVTGTGIAGELFF. CDR3 nucleotide sequence: TGTGCCACCAGTGATCAAGTGACCGGGACAGGGATCGCCGGGGAGCTGTTTTTT.

This clonotype was seen repeatedly, ten times or more. The chain carries TRBV29-1 and TRBJ2-1; D gene unclear. CDR3 size: 13 residues. Germline CDR1 is SQVTM and CDR2 is ANQGSEA. The V gene lost 0 bases and the J gene lost 8 bases, with 11 bases spanning the gap. CDR3 sequence reads: CSVEEAGGYEQFF. The CDR3 DNA reads as TGCAGCGTTGAAGAGGCCGGCGGCTATGAGCAGTTCTTC.

This clonotype was seen a few times. The chain has TRBV19 and TRBJ2-1; 8 nucleotides align to TRBD2. This CDR3 comprises 15 residues. Germline lookup yields CDR1 LNHDA and CDR2 SQIVND (reference sequence). V shed 6 bases, J shed 0 bases, and the junction held 4 bases outside the gene matches. The CDR3, as DNA: TGTGCCAGTAGCCACACTAGCGGCTCCTACAATGAGCAGTTCTTC. This encodes CASSHTSGSYNEQFF.

The chain uses TRBV24-1 and TRBJ2-1, with TRBD2 as a possible D gene (6 bases). The CDR3 contains 13 residues. Germline V gives CDR1 KGHDR, CDR2 SFDVKD. Trimming pared 8 bases from V and 9 bases from J, leaving 16 bases between. The CDR3 DNA sequence: TGTGCCACCAAGGGCGGGACGGTCAGTGAGCAGTTCTTC. Translated: CATKGGTVSEQFF.

In this sample, this clonotype turned up a few times. The rearrangement joins TRBV28 to TRBJ1-5, with 12 bases fitting TRBD1. Germline-derived CDR1 and CDR2 are MDHEN and SYDVKM. The CDR3 is made up of 17 amino acids. The V gene end was trimmed by 3 bases and the J gene end by 6 bases; junction bases not matched to a gene: 9. The CDR3 protein is CASSFLRDRGRGQPQHF. CDR3 coding DNA: TGTGCCAGCAGTTTCCTCCGGGACAGGGGGCGCGGTCAGCCCCAGCATTTT.

This clonotype was found a few times. The V gene is TRBV4-3, the J gene TRBJ1-6; no reliable D call. The CDR3 has 16 amino acids. Germline-derived CDR1 and CDR2 are LGHNA and YSLEER. The ends were cut back, 1 base at V and 6 bases at J, with 13 bases in the middle. The CDR3 region has the DNA TGCGCCAGCAGCCAAGTACATACAGTTCTTAATTCACCCCTCCACTTT. This sequence encodes CASSQVHTVLNSPLHF.

This clonotype was observed once. The chain has TRBV14 and TRBJ2-1; 9 bases match TRBD2. V was clipped by 2 bases and J by 8 bases; unmatched bases: 7. This CDR3 is built from 15 residues. Germline CDR1 is SGHDN and CDR2 is FVKESK. The CDR3 here is CASSQIAGVVYEQFF. As DNA, the CDR3 is TGTGCCAGCAGCCAAATAGCGGGAGTAGTCTATGAGCAGTTCTTC.

The genes are TRBV28 and TRBJ1-1; 9 nucleotides agree with TRBD1. V lost 6 bases, J lost 1 base, and 6 bases stayed unmatched. Germline CDR1 and CDR2: MDHEN and SYDVKM. The CDR3 contains 15 residues. CDR3 residues: CASSHPTGGNTEAFF. The CDR3 DNA is TGTGCCAGCAGCCACCCGACAGGGGGGAACACTGAAGCTTTCTTT.

The rearrangement joins TRBV27 to TRBJ2-7; maybe TRBD1 (5 bases). Germline assignment: CDR1 MNHEY and CDR2 SMNVEV (reference sequence). This CDR3 is built from 15 residues. V was shortened by 8 bases and J by 4 bases, with 21 bases between the two germline ends. This CDR3 reads CASSPTPTDPYEQYF. In DNA form, the CDR3 reads TGTGCCAGCTCCCCAACCCCGACAGACCCGTACGAGCAGTACTTC.

This clonotype was found a few times. The V gene is TRBV11-2, the J gene TRBJ2-1, with 7 bases fitting TRBD2. The CDR3 has 14 residues. V trimming: 4 bases; J trimming: 4 bases; junction bases outside the gene matches: 4. From germline, CDR1 is SGHAT and CDR2 FQNNGV. The CDR3 sequence: CASSWASGYNEQFF. DNA for the CDR3: TGTGCCAGCAGCTGGGCTAGCGGATACAATGAGCAGTTCTTC. Supplemented by reference TRBV11-2 and TRBJ2-1, the full variable domain reads EAGVAQSPRYKIIEKRQSVAFWCNPISGHATLYWYQQILGQGPKLLIQFQNNGVVDDSQLPKDRFSAERLKGVDSTLKIQPAKLEDSAVYLCASSWASGYNEQFFGPGTRLTVL.